This is a list of T cell receptor beta chains from one sample in a study of beta chain features in type 1 diabetes. Data came from immunoSEQ multiplex PCR; TCRdb stores just in-frame clones and leaves some out. The sample holds around 340,000 clones, 7% to 10% seen once. The sequenced material came from central memory CD4+ T cells from blood. The receptors derive from a man younger than 45 with type 1 diabetes. CDR3s include the opening cysteine and the closing phenylalanine or tryptophan. D genes are given only for firm matches. Not every row has a clone size; where given, it reads once, few, many or a size class.

j_call v_call clone_size d_call cdr3_nt cdr3_aa
TRBJ1-2 TRBV5-1 few TRBD1 TGCGCCAGCACGGCGGGGGACAGCTTTAACTATGGCTACACCTTC CASTAGDSFNYGYTF
TRBJ2-1 TRBV5-1 many TRBD2 TGCGCCAGCAGCTTCGCCGGGAGGACGAATGAGCAGTTCTTC CASSFAGRTNEQFF
TRBJ1-1 TRBV12-5 . TRBD1 TGTGCTAGTGGTCCAATCAGGGGGCAGTTCAACACTGAAGCTTTCTTT CASGPIRGQFNTEAFF
TRBJ2-2 TRBV5-1 . . TGCGCCAGCAAACTTAGGGAGAACACCGGGGAGCTGTTTTTT CASKLRENTGELFF
TRBJ2-5 TRBV5-1 few TRBD1 TGCGCCAGCAGCTTGGACAGGGGGCAAGAGACCCAGTACTTC CASSLDRGQETQYF
TRBJ1-2 TRBV30 . . TGTGCCTGGAGTGACCGGGGAAGGGGCTACACCTTC CAWSDRGRGYTF
TRBJ1-1 TRBV19 . . TGTGCCAGTAACGGGCAGGAGAACACTGAAGCTTTCTTT CASNGQENTEAFF
TRBJ1-5 TRBV25-1 . . TGTGCCAGCAGTGAATTGCCAGGGCTTGGTCAGCCCCAGCATTTT CASSELPGLGQPQHF
TRBJ2-5 TRBV7-2 few . TGTGCCAGCAGACGTTCGGCTTACAGCCAAGAGACCCAGTACTTC CASRRSAYSQETQYF
TRBJ1-1 TRBV5-6 . . TGTGCCAGCAGCGTTCGTCCGAACACTGAAGCTTTCTTT CASSVRPNTEAFF
TRBJ2-4 TRBV10-2 few . TGCGCCAGCAGTGGACCTTACACGTCTCAGTACTTC CASSGPYTSQYF
TRBJ1-1 TRBV5-1 . TRBD1 TGCGCCAGCAGCGGAATAGGACAGGGCGGAATGGAAACTGAAGCTTTCTTT CASSGIGQGGMETEAFF
TRBJ1-2 TRBV5-6 few . TGTGCCAGCAGCGGAACGCTTCTAACAGGGTACTATGGCTACACCTTC CASSGTLLTGYYGYTF
TRBJ2-3 TRBV7-2 . . TGTGCCAGCAGCTTAGACAGCCGCACAGATACGCAGTATTTT CASSLDSRTDTQYF
TRBJ1-2 TRBV9 few TRBD1 TGTGCCAGCACTAGGGACAGGCAAAACTATGGCTACACCTTC CASTRDRQNYGYTF
TRBJ1-1 TRBV11-2 few TRBD1 TGTGCCAGCAGCGGGACAGGGGACACTGAAGCTTTCTTT CASSGTGDTEAFF
TRBJ1-5 TRBV7-2 . . TGTGCCAGCAGCTCGAGTATTAACAGGGAACATCAGCCCCAGCATTTT CASSSSINREHQPQHF
TRBJ1-6 TRBV12-5 . . TGTGCTAGTGGTTTGGGGGCGGATTCACCCCTCCACTTT CASGLGADSPLHF
TRBJ2-3 TRBV2 . . TGTGCCAGCAGTGAACGGCCGACAGATACGCAGTATTTT CASSERPTDTQYF
TRBJ1-6 TRBV28 few . TGTGCCAGCAGTTTATCGGTCTCTGGGTCACCCCTCCACTTT CASSLSVSGSPLHF
TRBJ2-5 TRBV27 few TRBD2 TGTGCCAGCAGTTTAGCTAGCGGGGGGGGTCGGGAGACCCAGTACTTC CASSLASGGGRETQYF
TRBJ2-5 TRBV20-1 . . TGCAGTGCTAGGTCTGGGGAGACCCAGTACTTC CSARSGETQYF
TRBJ1-2 TRBV4-2 . TRBD1 TGTGCCAGCAGCCAAGAAACCCAGGGGGCTTACTATGGCTACACCTTC CASSQETQGAYYGYTF
TRBJ1-2 TRBV6-6 . . TGTGCCAGCAGCCTCAGTCCCTATGGCTACACCTTC CASSLSPYGYTF
TRBJ2-3 TRBV29-1 . . TGCAGCGCACAAGGGCAGGCCGCAGATACGCAGTATTTT CSAQGQAADTQYF
TRBJ2-1 TRBV4-3 . TRBD2 TGCGCCAGCAGCCAGCGGACTAGCGGGGGGGCTGACTACAATGAGCAGTTCTTC CASSQRTSGGADYNEQFF
TRBJ2-7 TRBV9 . . TGTGCCAGCAGCGTATCGGGACACGAATCCTACGAGCAGTACTTC CASSVSGHESYEQYF
TRBJ2-1 TRBV30 few . TGTGCCTGGAGCGGGGTCTACAATGAGCAGTTCTTC CAWSGVYNEQFF
TRBJ2-3 TRBV11-3 . . TGTGCCAGCAGCCAGGGACACAGACGATACACCGATACGCAGTATTTT CASSQGHRRYTDTQYF
TRBJ2-3 TRBV2 . TRBD2 TGTGCCAGCAGTGCGGGGGCGGGGGGGCCCTCATATAGCACAGATACGCAGTATTTT CASSAGAGGPSYSTDTQYF
TRBJ1-3 TRBV7-2 many . TGTGCCAGCAGCTCCTACGTGAGCTCTGGAAACACCATATATTTT CASSSYVSSGNTIYF
TRBJ1-4 TRBV5-6 . . TGTGCCAGCAGCCGGGGAGCGGGTATAAGTAATGAAAAACTGTTTTTT CASSRGAGISNEKLFF
TRBJ1-1 TRBV11-2 . TRBD1 TGTGCCAGCAGCTCCTTGCGGGACAGAGGAGCTTTCTTT CASSSLRDRGAFF
TRBJ1-2 TRBV21-1 . . TGTGCCAGCGATTGCTGGACAGACAACTATGGCTACACCTTC CASDCWTDNYGYTF
TRBJ2-2 TRBV7-9 few TRBD1 TGTGCCAGCAGCCCCACGGCTGGACAGGGGGCGAAAAACACCGGGGAGCTGTTTTTT CASSPTAGQGAKNTGELFF
TRBJ1-1 TRBV6-5 few . TGTGCCAGCAGCGGACGGGGAAACACTGAAGCTTTCTTT CASSGRGNTEAFF
TRBJ2-7 TRBV15 . . TGTGCCACCAGCTTTATAACAGGGTCTGAGCAGTACTTC CATSFITGSEQYF
TRBJ2-1 TRBV4-3 . . TGCGCCAGCAGCCAAGAAAGGCTAGAAAATAATGAGCAGTTCTTC CASSQERLENNEQFF
TRBJ2-5 TRBV5-1 . . TGCGCCAGCAGGTCGTCCGGAGTATCAGAGACCCAGTACTTC CASRSSGVSETQYF
TRBJ2-7 TRBV29-1 few . TGCAGCGTTGATTGGGGGGCGGGTGAGCAGTACTTC CSVDWGAGEQYF
TRBJ1-1 TRBV27 few . TGTGCCAGCAGACCACAGGAAACGAACACTGAAGCTTTCTTT CASRPQETNTEAFF
TRBJ1-5 TRBV2 . TRBD1 TGTGCCAGCAGTGAGTCCACAGGGGGCAATCAGCCCCAGCATTTT CASSESTGGNQPQHF
TRBJ1-6 TRBV4-2 few TRBD1 TGTGCCAGCAGCGCGGACAGGGGGGATTCGCCCCTCCACTTT CASSADRGDSPLHF
TRBJ2-7 TRBV7-2 . TRBD2 TGTGCCAGCAGCTTAGGCAGCGGGGGGCTTTACGCCTACGAGCAGTACTTC CASSLGSGGLYAYEQYF
TRBJ1-4 TRBV7-2 few TRBD1 TGTGCCAGCAGCTTACAGGGGGCTGAAAAACTGTTTTTT CASSLQGAEKLFF
TRBJ2-3 TRBV10-3 . . TGTGCCATCAGAAGGGAGGATACGCAGTATTTT CAIRREDTQYF
TRBJ2-5 TRBV2 few . TGTGCCAGCACTAAACAGGGACAAGAGACCCAGTACTTC CASTKQGQETQYF
TRBJ2-7 TRBV10-3 . . TGTGCCATCAGTGAGGCGAGCTACGAGCAGTACTTC CAISEASYEQYF
TRBJ2-2 TRBV7-8 . . TGTGCCAGCAGCCTACTTACAGGGAAAGACGGGGAGCTGTTTTTT CASSLLTGKDGELFF
TRBJ2-1 TRBV6-5 many . TGTGCCAGCAGTGGACCCCTCGACTACAATGAGCAGTTCTTC CASSGPLDYNEQFF
TRBJ1-5 TRBV5-1 . . TGCGCCAGCAGCTCGGAGGGGGATTATGGTCAGCCCCAGCATTTT CASSSEGDYGQPQHF
TRBJ2-1 TRBV9 many . TGTGCCAGCAGCGTAGTAGGCTACAATGAGCAGTTCTTC CASSVVGYNEQFF
TRBJ2-4 TRBV27 . . TGTGCCAGCAGTTCGAGCAGCCTAGCCAAAAACATTCAGTACTTC CASSSSSLAKNIQYF
TRBJ2-3 TRBV10-1 few TRBD2 TGCGCCAGCAGCGCCGGAATTAGCGGGGGGGGAGATACGCAGTATTTT CASSAGISGGGDTQYF
TRBJ2-2 TRBV29-1 . . TGCAGCGTTGGTATCGGGGCGGTCGGGGAGCTGTTTTTT CSVGIGAVGELFF
TRBJ2-2 TRBV7-9 . . TGTGCCAGCAGCTTCCGCGGGGAGCTGTTTTTT CASSFRGELFF
TRBJ2-5 TRBV5-1 . . TGCGCCAGCAGCTCCGGAGGGTGGAACCAAGAGACCCAGTACTTC CASSSGGWNQETQYF
TRBJ2-7 TRBV20-1 few TRBD1 TGCAGTGGCAGGGGGCTGGGGGAGCAGTACTTC CSGRGLGEQYF
TRBJ2-1 TRBV7-2 . TRBD2 TGTGCCAGCAGCTTAGGGCTAGCGGGGTTTGAGCAGTTCTTC CASSLGLAGFEQFF
TRBJ2-3 TRBV25-1 few . TGTGCCAGCAGTGAGGGGCAGGGCTACACAGATACGCAGTATTTT CASSEGQGYTDTQYF